What follows are 32 T cell receptor beta chains derived from one specimen sequenced in a study of blood T cell repertoires in COVID-19. Sequencing was performed with immunoSEQ multiplex PCR; in TCRdb, only in-frame clones are kept and a portion is missing. The table has about 100,000 clones, roughly 90% seen once. The sequencing input was peripheral blood. The origin of the receptors is a woman aged 55-75 years with acute or convalescent COVID-19.

This clone was found once. V and J are TRBV19 and TRBJ1-2, with TRBD1 identical over 10 bases. The CDR3 is made up of 16 amino acids. Germline V gene lookup returns CDR1 LNHDA and CDR2 SQIVND (reference sequence). The V and J ends lost 3 bases and 1 base, in that order; junction bases with no gene match: 5. The DNA of the CDR3 is TGTGCCAGTAGTATTCCGGGGACAGGGGTTAACTATGGCTACACCTTC. Its translation is CASSIPGTGVNYGYTF.

This clone turned up a few times. The chain links TRBV28 to TRBJ1-2, with 7 bases aligning to TRBD1. Trimming took 10 bases from V and 6 from J; bases not matched to a gene: 14. The CDR3 consists of 14 residues. From germline, CDR1 is MDHEN and CDR2 SYDVKM. CDR3 sequence reads: CATESQGSPHGYTF. CDR3 in DNA: TGTGCCACGGAATCACAGGGGTCTCCCCATGGCTACACCTTC.

The chain has TRBV5-1 and TRBJ2-5; possibly TRBD2 for D (6 bases). Deletions cut 4 bases from V and 9 bases from J, with 19 bases between. The CDR3 has 14 residues. The germline V gene encodes CDR1 SGHRS and CDR2 YFSETQ. The CDR3 sequence is CASSPAVEGDAQYF. The CDR3 coding sequence is TGCGCCAGCAGCCCGGCTGTGGAGGGAGACGCCCAGTACTTC.

This clone was seen a handful of times. The chain has TRBV15 and TRBJ1-2; TRBD1 is a possible D gene (5 bases). V was pared by 3 bases and J by 4 bases, with 12 bases between. The CDR3 spans 14 residues. CDR1 and CDR2 from the germline V gene are LNHNV and YYDKDF (reference sequence). DNA of the CDR3: TGTGCCACCAGCAGCGTCAGGGAAGGCTATGGCTACACCTTC. It translates to CATSSVREGYGYTF.

This chain links TRBV6-5 with TRBJ1-1; no clear D. The CDR3 runs to 15 residues. Deletions cut 5 bases from V and 7 bases from J, with 20 bases between. The germline gives CDR1 MNHEY, CDR2 SVGAGI. The CDR3 is CASSMEPYGVGEAFF. In nucleotides, the CDR3 is TGTGCCAGCAGTATGGAGCCTTACGGGGTGGGTGAAGCTTTCTTT.

With respect to this clone: This specimen includes other DNA sequences encoding the same CDR3. V gene TRBV27 combines with J gene TRBJ1-2, with 7 nucleotides matching TRBD1. This CDR3 has 13 amino acids. Trimming cost V 5 bases and J 4 bases; bases outside gene matches: 4. CDR1 MNHEY and CDR2 SMNVEV come from the germline V gene (reference sequence). The CDR3 spells CASSPTGAYGYTF. The CDR3 DNA follows: TGTGCCAGCAGTCCAACAGGGGCCTATGGCTACACCTTC.

The genes are TRBV29-1 and TRBJ2-1, with D maybe TRBD1 (6 bases). The CDR3 totals 14 residues. Deletions cut 3 bases from V and 7 bases from J, with 16 bases between. Germline CDR1 and CDR2: SQVTM and ANQGSEA. This chain's CDR3 is CSVEWGRTGNEQFF. CDR3 in DNA: TGCAGCGTTGAGTGGGGGCGAACAGGTAATGAGCAGTTCTTC.

This clone was detected once. The rearrangement uses TRBV19 and TRBJ1-5; tentatively, D is TRBD1 (5 bases). CDR3 length: 15 amino acids. The germline V gene has CDR1 LNHDA and CDR2 SQIVND (reference sequence). V dropped 10 bases and J dropped 7 bases, with 23 bases sitting between them. The CDR3 nucleotides read TGTGCCACCACCCCGGGACTTAATAGCCGGCAGCCCCAGCATTTT. Translated: CATTPGLNSRQPQHF. Combining the CDR3 with reference TRBV19 and TRBJ1-5 gives the whole variable domain DGGITQSPKYLFRKEGQNVTLSCEQNLNHDAMYWYRQDPGQGLRLIYYSQIVNDFQKGDIAEGYSVSREKKESFPLTVTSAQKNPTAFYLCATTPGLNSRQPQHFGDGTRLSIL.

V and J are TRBV6-5 and TRBJ1-1; D unclear. The CDR3 length is 14 residues. Germline-derived CDR1 and CDR2 are MNHEY and SVGAGI. V was cut by 4 bases and J by 0 bases, with 9 bases left in between. The CDR3 here is CASSSMYMNTEAFF. CDR3 nucleotide sequence: TGTGCCAGCAGTTCGATGTACATGAACACTGAAGCTTTCTTT.

Remarks on this clone: Other DNA sequences in this sample translate to the same CDR3. This rearrangement joins TRBV3-1 (or the pseudogene TRBV3-2) to TRBJ1-1, with 11 nucleotides matching TRBD1. The CDR3 covers 16 residues. Germline V lookup: CDR1 LGHDT, CDR2 YNNKEL (reference sequence). After removal of 1 base from V and 4 bases from J, the junction contained 5 bases not matched to a gene. The CDR3 DNA reads as TGTGCCAGCAGCCAAGCCCCAGGGACAGGGGGCACTGAAGCTTTCTTT. Protein: CASSQAPGTGGTEAFF.

The V gene is TRBV11-2, the J gene TRBJ2-7, with TRBD1 matching 9 bases. CDR3 length equals 15 residues. V shed 1 base, J shed 6 bases, and the junction held 7 bases outside the gene matches. Germline V CDR1 and CDR2: SGHAT, FQNNGV. In nucleotides, the CDR3 is TGTGCCAGCAGCTTAGGGACAGGGGTGCGAAGCGAGCAGTACGTC. As protein: CASSLGTGVRSEQYV.

This chain links TRBV6-5 with TRBJ2-1; 11 bases line up with TRBD1. Germline V gene lookup returns CDR1 MNHEY and CDR2 SVGAGI. The CDR3 extends over 13 amino acids. The V and J ends lost 7 bases and 8 bases, in that order; junction bases with no gene match: 4. The DNA for the CDR3 is TGTGCCAGCACTCGGACAGGGGGCTATGAGCAGTTCTTC. Protein: CASTRTGGYEQFF.

V and J are TRBV7-9 and TRBJ1-1; 11 bases line up with TRBD1. The length of the CDR3 is 15 residues. V lost 5 bases and J lost 3; bases outside the gene matches: 5. Per the germline V gene, CDR1 is SEHNR and CDR2 is FQNEAQ (reference sequence). DNA for the CDR3: TGTGCCAGCAGCCCAGGACAGGGGGCTTACACTGAAGCTTTCTTT. Translation gives CASSPGQGAYTEAFF.

This chain links TRBV2 with TRBJ2-3; 7 nucleotides match TRBD2. The CDR3 covers 16 residues. The V segment lost 0 bases and the J segment 0 bases; nucleotides outside the gene matches: 3. Per germline, CDR1 SNHLY and CDR2 FYNNEI. CDR3 sequence: CASSEAQRGSTDTQYF. CDR3 nucleotides: TGTGCCAGCAGTGAAGCCCAGCGGGGCAGCACAGATACGCAGTATTTT.

The J gene is TRBJ2-1, the V gene TRBV7-2; TRBD2 matches at 10 bases. The CDR3 has 16 residues. Germline V gene data show CDR1 as SGHTA and CDR2 as FQGNSA. Losses at the gene ends were 3 bases for V and 7 bases for J; bases not matched to a gene: 9. CDR3 sequence: CASSLWLAGAKNEQFF. CDR3 nucleotide sequence: TGTGCCAGCAGCTTGTGGCTAGCGGGAGCGAAGAATGAGCAGTTCTTC.

This chain connects TRBV27 to TRBJ2-5; D is uncertain. The CDR3 loop spans 14 amino acids. Per germline, CDR1 MNHEY and CDR2 SMNVEV (reference sequence). Trimming left V 6 bases short and J 2 bases short, with 13 bases between. Here the CDR3 reads CASSHLVGQETQYF. The CDR3 DNA reads as TGTGCCAGCAGCCATCTTGTCGGGCAAGAGACCCAGTACTTC.

The rearrangement joins TRBV11-1 to TRBJ1-2, with D possibly matching TRBD1 (6 bases). The V end lost 5 bases, the J end lost 7 bases, and 17 bases lay between the germline ends. This CDR3 is 14 amino acids long. CDR1 is SGHAT, CDR2 FQDESV, per germline (reference sequence). CDR3 sequence reads: CASSPRTDLFGYTF. The CDR3 region has the DNA TGTGCCAGCAGCCCCCGGACAGATCTATTTGGCTACACCTTC.

This chain connects TRBV7-3 to TRBJ1-6; D gene uncertain. Germline CDR1 is SGHTA and CDR2 is FQGTGA. The V end lost 4 bases, the J end lost 10 bases, and 14 bases lay between the germline ends. The CDR3 runs to 14 residues. The CDR3 is CASSSPPGGSPLHF. CDR3 DNA sequence: TGTGCCAGCAGCTCTCCGCCCGGAGGCTCACCCCTCCACTTT.

This chain connects TRBV24-1 to TRBJ2-1; 9 bases align to TRBD1. The germline V gene encodes CDR1 KGHDR and CDR2 SFDVKD. V gave up 6 bases and J gave up 1 base; unmatched junction bases: 6. The CDR3 has 16 residues. The CDR3 is CATSPGTGWSYNEQFF. CDR3 coding DNA: TGTGCCACCAGTCCAGGGACAGGGTGGTCCTACAATGAGCAGTTCTTC.

The chain is built from TRBV5-1 and TRBJ2-7; 7 nucleotides align to TRBD2. The CDR3 extends over 15 amino acids. CDR1 is SGHRS and CDR2 is YFSETQ in the germline V gene. The ends lost 4 bases at V and 2 bases at J; junction bases unmatched: 9. The CDR3 nucleotides read TGCGCCAGCAGCCTCGGACTAGTGGTCCCCTACGAGCAGTACTTC. This gives the protein CASSLGLVVPYEQYF.

This clone was counted a single time. The CDR3 loop is CASSPVGNTIYF. In DNA form, the CDR3 reads TGTGCCAGCAGTCCAGTTGGAAACACCATATATTTT. This chain connects TRBV14 to TRBJ1-3; D is unclear. CDR3 size: 12 residues. Germline lookup yields CDR1 SGHDN and CDR2 FVKESK. Trimming took off 6 bases at V and 3 bases at J, with 6 bases between the two ends.

There are a few counts of this clone. This chain connects TRBV11-3 to TRBJ2-5; the D gene is possibly TRBD2 (6 bases). Germline CDR1 and CDR2: SGHNT and YENEEA. Trimming cost V 5 bases and J 9 bases, with 16 bases left between them. This CDR3 region has 13 residues. CDR3 protein: CASSASPGLPQYF. The CDR3 DNA reads as TGTGCCAGCAGCGCCAGCCCGGGACTTCCCCAGTACTTC.

This clone occurred once. The chain employs TRBV10-3 and TRBJ1-4; maybe TRBD1 (5 bases). This CDR3 is built from 14 residues. Germline V lookup: CDR1 ENHRY, CDR2 SYGVKD. Trimming left V 3 bases short and J 4 bases short, with 9 bases between. The CDR3 spells CAISDPGGNEKLFF. CDR3 nucleotides: TGTGCCATCAGTGATCCGGGGGGTAATGAAAAACTGTTTTTT.

The V and J genes are TRBV19 and TRBJ1-1; possibly TRBD1 for D (6 bases). Germline CDR1 LNHDA, CDR2 SQIVND (reference sequence). This CDR3 has 13 amino acids. V shed 5 bases and J shed 1 base, with 8 bases lying between them. The CDR3 here is CASSLQGNTEAFF. The CDR3 DNA is TGTGCCAGTAGTTTACAGGGGAACACTGAAGCTTTCTTT.

J is TRBJ2-3 and V is TRBV7-3; D is unresolved. Trimming cost V 0 bases and J 1 base, with 8 bases left between them. The germline V gene has CDR1 SGHTA and CDR2 FQGTGA. The CDR3 extends over 15 amino acids. This CDR3 reads CASSLTFGGTDTQYF. The DNA for the CDR3 is TGTGCCAGCAGCTTAACATTTGGAGGCACAGATACGCAGTATTTT.

This clone is a singleton in its sample. V usage is TRBV18 and J usage is TRBJ2-5, with 11 bases lining up with TRBD2. The V segment lost 3 bases and the J segment 5 bases; nucleotides outside the gene matches: 11. This CDR3 spans 17 amino acids. Germline V gene data show CDR1 as KGHSH and CDR2 as LQKENI. The CDR3 reads CASSPPDSGRAVETQYF. CDR3 nucleotide sequence: TGTGCCAGCTCACCCCCCGATAGCGGGAGGGCCGTGGAGACCCAGTACTTC.

Details on this clone: The same CDR3 arises from other DNA sequences in this sample as well. The V and J genes are TRBV5-1 and TRBJ2-1; D is unclear. The CDR3 contains 12 residues. V was trimmed by 0 bases and J by 7 bases, leaving 5 bases between them. Germline CDR1 reads SGHRS; CDR2 reads YFSETQ. The CDR3 DNA follows: TGCGCCAGCAGCTTGGTGTCGAATGAGCAGTTCTTC. This gives the protein CASSLVSNEQFF.

CDR3 sequence (DNA): TGCGCCAGCAGTTTGTCGACAGACCTGAACACTGAAGCTTTCTTT. Residues: CASSLSTDLNTEAFF. This chain joins TRBV4-1 and TRBJ1-1; TRBD1 might be the D (5 bases). Trimming took 6 bases from V and 0 from J, leaving 14 bases between them. The length of the CDR3 is 15 residues. Germline CDR1 reads MGHRA; CDR2 reads YSYEKL.

The chain is built from TRBV6-5 and TRBJ1-5; possible D gene TRBD1, 6 bases. V shed 8 bases and J shed 7 bases, with 15 bases lying between them. CDR3 size: 13 residues. Germline V lookup: CDR1 MNHEY, CDR2 SVGAGI. The CDR3 DNA is TGTGCCAGCGGGGAGGGGGTGCGGCAGCCCCAGCATTTT. This encodes CASGEGVRQPQHF.

The V gene is TRBV15, the J gene TRBJ2-7, with 8 bases matching TRBD2. With V trimmed by 3 bases and J by 2 bases, 12 bases remained unmatched. Germline CDR1 reads LNHNV; CDR2 reads YYDKDF (reference sequence). The CDR3 totals 17 residues. As DNA, the CDR3 is TGTGCCACCAGCAGTGAGCCGGGACTAGAAAGTACCTACGAGCAGTACTTC. Its protein product is CATSSEPGLESTYEQYF.

The genes are TRBV28 and TRBJ2-7, with unresolved D. The CDR3 totals 13 residues. Looked up from germline, CDR1 is MDHEN and CDR2 is SYDVKM. V was pared by 4 bases and J by 2 bases, with 9 bases between. This CDR3 is CASSYGSAYEQYF. CDR3 in DNA: TGTGCCAGCAGTTACGGGTCCGCCTACGAGCAGTACTTC.

The chain is built from TRBV9 and TRBJ1-1; D is undetermined. The length of the CDR3 is 14 residues. The ends were cut back, 0 bases at V and 1 base at J, with 7 bases in the middle. Germline V gives CDR1 SGDLS, CDR2 YYNGEE. The CDR3 loop is CASSVGESNTEAFF. CDR3 DNA sequence: TGTGCCAGCAGCGTAGGGGAGTCGAACACTGAAGCTTTCTTT.